This T cell receptor beta chain was profiled in a study of blood T cells in healthy people across ages. Next came a second PCR, run for about 6 to 11 cycles, which used a sample-barcoded 5' primer along with a J-beta primer mix. TCRdb fed the 5' RACE reads into MiXCR, producing one record per CDR3 protein. The sample lists about 570,000 distinct CDR3 sequences, 27% occurring once. Whole-study findings and limits: Greater diversity and more naive CD4+ cells were seen in long-lived donors than in aged donors.

Germline V gives CDR1 SGHRS, CDR2 YFSETQ. The CDR3 is made up of 17 amino acids. Losses at the gene ends were 0 bases for V and 1 base for J; bases not matched to a gene: 3. This clonotype was observed a few times. Its antigen is not identified. These data were likewise used in another study, on T cells of mothers and their children. As that study records: Whether related or unrelated, pairs show similar shaping of TCR recombination output by thymic selection. Mother-child pairs who were related displayed a slightly higher overlap than unrelated pairs, a difference that was non-significant.

The material sequenced was blood. The rearrangement links TRBV5-1 to TRBJ2-2; 10 bases align to TRBD2. This TCR was sampled from a boy aged 2 to 10 in good health. The CDR3 nucleotides are TGCGCCAGCAGCTTGGAGGCTAGCGGGGGGAACACCGGGGAGCTGTTTTTT. Protein product: CASSLEASGGNTGELFF.